The 28 T cell receptor beta chains reported below all come from one sample, sequenced in a study of T cell responses to AZD1222 COVID-19 vaccine. Profiled with immunoSEQ multiplex PCR; TCRdb holds only in-frame clones, not every one. The sample holds 110,000 to 150,000 clones; approximately 93% are singletons and the top ten take approximately 4.9%. The sample consisted of peripheral blood, taken on day 0 of AZD1222 vaccination. The receptors originated from an adult in good health.

This chain links TRBV19 with TRBJ1-1; D is undetermined. Germline V gene lookup returns CDR1 LNHDA and CDR2 SQIVND (reference sequence). The V and J ends lost 7 bases and 0 bases respectively, with 12 bases between them. This CDR3 is built from 14 residues. As DNA, the CDR3 is TGTGCCAGTAAGGTTCGGGGATTGAACACTGAAGCTTTCTTT. Amino acids: CASKVRGLNTEAFF.

The rearrangement uses TRBV27 and TRBJ2-1; D tentatively fits TRBD1 or TRBD2 (6 bases each). Between the trimmed V and J ends, which lost 0 bases and 9 bases, there was a span of 21 bases. The germline V gene encodes CDR1 MNHEY and CDR2 SMNVEV (reference sequence). The CDR3 length is 17 residues. The DNA for the CDR3 is TGTGCCAGCAGTTTATCTCGGGCCCAACGGGGGCAGGTTGAGCAGTTCTTC. Encoded protein: CASSLSRAQRGQVEQFF.

The chain recombines TRBV5-4 with TRBJ2-5; D perhaps matches TRBD2 (6 bases). The CDR3 contains 17 residues. V was clipped by 0 bases and J by 5 bases, with 20 bases between them. Looked up from germline, CDR1 is SGHNT and CDR2 is YYREEE (reference sequence). The CDR3 protein is CASSLARDSTPSETQYF. For the CDR3, the DNA is TGTGCCAGCAGCTTGGCCAGGGACTCGACTCCGTCGGAGACCCAGTACTTC.

This chain connects TRBV11-2 to TRBJ2-1, with D perhaps given as TRBD1 or TRBD2 (7 bases each). This CDR3 spans 16 amino acids. Germline V gene lookup returns CDR1 SGHAT and CDR2 FQNNGV. V was clipped by 4 bases and J by 7 bases, with 20 bases between them. The CDR3 DNA is TGTGCCAGCAGCTCCCCTTTGACAGGGAGGGGTAATGAGCAGTTCTTC. Its translation is CASSSPLTGRGNEQFF.

The chain employs TRBV5-8 and TRBJ2-7; TRBD1 is a possible D gene (6 bases). V gave up 4 bases and J gave up 0 bases, with 11 bases separating them. CDR3 length: 14 amino acids. Per the germline V gene, CDR1 is SGHTS and CDR2 is YDEGEE. DNA of the CDR3: TGTGCCAGCAGCATCCGGGACATCTCCTACGAGCAGTACTTC. Translated: CASSIRDISYEQYF.

The genes are TRBV19 and TRBJ2-3; the D is unclear. CDR1 and CDR2 (germline): LNHDA, SQIVND (reference sequence). V was clipped by 5 bases and J by 0 bases, with 3 bases between them. The CDR3 has 12 amino acids. This chain's CDR3 is CASSFSTDTQYF. In DNA form, the CDR3 reads TGTGCCAGTAGTTTTAGCACAGATACGCAGTATTTT.

The gene calls are TRBV20-1 and TRBJ1-1; D unresolved. Germline CDR1 DFQATT, CDR2 SNEGSKA (reference sequence). CDR3 size: 11 residues. Trimming removed 6 bases at V and 6 bases at J, with 11 bases between. The CDR3 sequence is CSAVFWAEAFF. The CDR3 coding sequence is TGCAGTGCGGTATTTTGGGCTGAAGCTTTCTTT.

The rearrangement links TRBV16 to TRBJ1-1, with D uncertain. Germline lookup yields CDR1 KGHSY and CDR2 FQNENV. The CDR3 totals 13 residues. The V gene lost 1 base and the J gene lost 1 base, with 4 bases spanning the gap. CDR3 sequence: CASSQYRNTEAFF. The CDR3 DNA follows: TGTGCCAGCAGCCAATATAGGAACACTGAAGCTTTCTTT.

The chain carries TRBV10-3 and TRBJ2-7; TRBD1 matches 7 bases. Germline CDR1 reads ENHRY; CDR2 reads SYGVKD. V lost 7 bases to trimming and J lost 4 bases; unmatched junction nucleotides: 10. The CDR3 is 14 amino acids. CDR3 sequence (DNA): TGTGCCATCAACAACCGGACAGGATTATACGAGCAGTACTTC. Encoded protein: CAINNRTGLYEQYF.

V gene TRBV10-3 combines with J gene TRBJ2-7; no clear D gene. CDR3 size: 14 residues. The germline gives CDR1 ENHRY, CDR2 SYGVKD. V was shortened by 4 bases and J by 3 bases, with 13 bases between the two germline ends. The CDR3 sequence is CAISVEPLYYEQYF. The CDR3 bases are TGTGCCATCAGTGTCGAGCCCCTATACTACGAGCAGTACTTC.

The chain recombines TRBV11-3 with TRBJ2-3; the match to TRBD1 covers 10 bases. The J segment lost 3 bases and the V segment lost 6 bases, leaving 9 bases of the junction unmatched. CDR1 is SGHNT and CDR2 is YENEEA in the germline V gene. This CDR3 is built from 16 residues. CDR3: CASSRGQGVFTDTQYF. Written as DNA, the CDR3 is TGTGCCAGCAGTCGTGGACAGGGGGTCTTTACAGATACGCAGTATTTT.

The rearrangement uses TRBV24-1 and TRBJ1-5; 8 positions agree with TRBD1. The V and J ends lost 6 bases and 6 bases, in that order; junction bases with no gene match: 9. The length of the CDR3 is 15 residues. Germline V CDR1 and CDR2: KGHDR, SFDVKD. CDR3 coding DNA: TGTGCCACCAGTCCGGACAGGGAAGTTAGTCAGCCCCAGCATTTT. Encoded protein: CATSPDREVSQPQHF.

This chain uses TRBV19 with TRBJ2-2; D gene ambiguous. The CDR3 is made up of 13 amino acids. Germline assignment: CDR1 LNHDA and CDR2 SQIVND (reference sequence). V was clipped by 5 bases and J by 5 bases, with 9 bases between them. The CDR3 DNA follows: TGTGCCAGTAGTTTCGTAGCAACCGGGGAGCTGTTTTTT. Its translation is CASSFVATGELFF. Looking up the rest from reference TRBV19 and TRBJ2-2 gives the full variable domain: DGGITQSPKYLFRKEGQNVTLSCEQNLNHDAMYWYRQDPGQGLRLIYYSQIVNDFQKGDIAEGYSVSREKKESFPLTVTSAQKNPTAFYLCASSFVATGELFFGEGSRLTVL.

This clone came up once. The V and J genes are TRBV27 and TRBJ2-2; 7 bases are shared with TRBD1. The CDR3 spans 18 residues. Trimming took 1 base from V and 2 from J; bases not matched to a gene: 10. Germline V CDR1 and CDR2: MNHEY, SMNVEV (reference sequence). The CDR3 sequence: CASSLYSDRTLNTGELFF. The CDR3, as DNA: TGTGCCAGCAGTTTATATTCGGACAGGACTTTAAACACCGGGGAGCTGTTTTTT.

The V and J genes are TRBV2 and TRBJ1-2; unclear D gene. The CDR3 is 11 residues long. Germline assignment: CDR1 SNHLY and CDR2 FYNNEI. V dropped 6 bases and J dropped 8 bases, with 10 bases sitting between them. The CDR3 region has the DNA TGTGCCAGCAGCGGGTTTGAAGGCTACACCTTC. As protein: CASSGFEGYTF.

The chain employs TRBV12-5 and TRBJ2-7, with 7 positions matching TRBD1. This CDR3 contains 17 residues. CDR1 is LGHNT, CDR2 FRNRAP, per germline. With V trimmed by 1 base and J by 5 bases, 14 bases remained unmatched. The CDR3 DNA is TGTGCTAGTGGTTTGGCACTCGACAGGGAATTACGGAACGAGCAGTACTTC. Translation: CASGLALDRELRNEQYF.

The V call is TRBV5-1, the J call TRBJ2-5; D is possibly TRBD1 (6 bases). The germline CDR1 and CDR2 sequences are SGHRS and YFSETQ. V was cut by 4 bases and J by 1 base, with 14 bases left in between. The CDR3 runs 15 residues. This CDR3 reads CASSRLGTLQETQYF. CDR3 in DNA: TGCGCCAGCAGCCGATTAGGGACACTCCAAGAGACCCAGTACTTC.

The chain carries TRBV5-5 and TRBJ2-7, with TRBD2 matching over 7 bases. V was clipped by 5 bases and J by 0 bases; unmatched bases: 5. CDR1 and CDR2 from the germline V gene are SGHKS and YYEKEE (reference sequence). The CDR3 runs 14 residues. The DNA of the CDR3 is TGTGCCAGCAGAAAGGGGAGGGCCTCCTACGAGCAGTACTTC. It yields the protein CASRKGRASYEQYF.

V is TRBV5-1 and J is TRBJ1-2, with D perhaps matching TRBD1 (6 bases). V was pared by 4 bases and J by 7 bases, with 11 bases between. Germline assignment: CDR1 SGHRS and CDR2 YFSETQ. The CDR3 totals 12 residues. The CDR3 region has the DNA TGCGCCAGCAGCATGGACAGCCTTGGCTACACCTTC. As protein: CASSMDSLGYTF. Combining the CDR3 with reference TRBV5-1 and TRBJ1-2 gives the whole variable domain KAGVTQTPRYLIKTRGQQVTLSCSPISGHRSVSWYQQTPGQGLQFLFEYFSETQRNKGNFPGRFSGRQFSNSRSEMNVSTLELGDSALYLCASSMDSLGYTFGSGTRLTVV.

The chain recombines TRBV3-1 (or the pseudogene TRBV3-2) with TRBJ2-3; D gene uncertain. Trimming shortened V by 1 base and J by 4 bases, and 3 bases separated the two germline ends. Looked up from germline, CDR1 is LGHDT and CDR2 is YNNKEL (reference sequence). The CDR3 sequence is 12 residues long. The CDR3, as DNA: TGTGCCAGCAGCCAAGTAGCAGATACGCAGTATTTT. Protein sequence: CASSQVADTQYF.

The chain carries TRBV6-6 and TRBJ1-1; TRBD1 might be the D (6 bases). The CDR3 runs 14 residues. The V gene's germline CDR1 is MNHNY and CDR2 SVGAGI (reference sequence). Trimming took off 1 base at V and 0 bases at J, with 6 bases between the two ends. The CDR3 nucleotides read TGTGCCAGCAGTTACTACAGGGTGAACACTGAAGCTTTCTTT. Translated: CASSYYRVNTEAFF.

This clone was observed a single time. V and J are TRBV11-2 and TRBJ2-1; TRBD2 might be the D (6 bases). Germline V gene data show CDR1 as SGHAT and CDR2 as FQNNGV. V was trimmed by 1 base and J by 6 bases, leaving 19 bases between them. CDR3 length equals 17 residues. As DNA, the CDR3 is TGTGCCAGCAGCTTAGGGGAGGTCGTGGGGATAGCCAATGAGCAGTTCTTC. Translation: CASSLGEVVGIANEQFF.

The V and J genes are TRBV7-3 and TRBJ1-2; no reliable D call. V was clipped by 5 bases and J by 6 bases, with 16 bases between them. The CDR3 has 14 amino acids. The V gene's germline CDR1 is SGHTA and CDR2 FQGTGA. The CDR3 here is CASSPGVNGDGYTF. The CDR3 nucleotides read TGTGCCAGCAGCCCCGGGGTTAACGGCGATGGCTACACCTTC.

This clone was detected once. The rearrangement links TRBV5-1 to TRBJ2-7; D unclear. The CDR3 extends over 14 amino acids. From germline, CDR1 is SGHRS and CDR2 YFSETQ. The V and J ends lost 0 bases and 3 bases respectively, with 10 bases between them. CDR3 amino acids: CASSLDPGDYEQYF. The CDR3 DNA follows: TGCGCCAGCAGCTTGGACCCAGGAGACTACGAGCAGTACTTC.

This clone was recorded once. The rearrangement links TRBV3-1 (or the pseudogene TRBV3-2) to TRBJ1-4; 7 bases map to TRBD1. This CDR3 has 14 residues. The J segment lost 8 bases and the V segment lost 1 base, leaving 4 bases of the junction unmatched. Germline V CDR1 and CDR2: LGHDT, YNNKEL (reference sequence). CDR3: CASSQGQGREKLFF. The CDR3 bases are TGTGCCAGCAGCCAAGGACAGGGACGAGAAAAACTGTTTTTT.

V is TRBV28 and J is TRBJ1-1, with 8 bases identical to TRBD1. The CDR3 spans 16 residues. Germline CDR1 and CDR2: MDHEN and SYDVKM. Trimming cost V 8 bases and J 1 base; bases outside gene matches: 12. This CDR3 reads CASLTGGTGPNTEAFF. DNA of the CDR3: TGTGCCAGCCTTACGGGTGGGACAGGACCGAACACTGAAGCTTTCTTT.

In nucleotides, the CDR3 is TGTGCCAGCAGCTGGCCGGGACTTTACCAAGAGACCCAGTACTTC. It is translated as CASSWPGLYQETQYF. The genes are TRBV5-6 and TRBJ2-5; D possibly corresponds to TRBD2 (6 bases). V lost 3 bases and J lost 0, with 12 bases in between. Germline V lookup: CDR1 SGHDT, CDR2 YYEEEE. The CDR3 is 15 residues long.

The chain carries TRBV7-9 and TRBJ2-6; D remains unclear. Trimming stripped 3 bases from V and 3 bases from J, with 9 bases between. Germline CDR1 is SEHNR and CDR2 is FQNEAQ (reference sequence). The CDR3 is 15 amino acids. As DNA, the CDR3 is TGTGCCAGCAGCTTTTCAGTAAGTGGGGCCAACGTCCTGACTTTC. It is translated as CASSFSVSGANVLTF.